A selection of T cell receptor beta chains follows, all from one sample in a study of cytomegalovirus exposure and HLA in healthy donors. The assay was immunoSEQ multiplex PCR, and TCRdb's table has in-frame clones only and misses some. The data hold about 160,000 clones, with 70% to 80% observed a single time. Specimen: PBMCs. Receptors were obtained from a man aged 18 to 30 in good health and CMV-seropositive. Each CDR3 is given with its conserved first and last residue. A D gene is named only where the DNA matches it firmly.

>-|TRBV21-1|TRBJ2-7
CASSTKGQGHVSEQYF
>TRBD1|TRBV30|TRBJ1-1
CAWGGTGGNTEAFF
>-|TRBV9|TRBJ1-5
CASSSCFLVDSNQPQHF
>TRBD2|TRBV11-2|TRBJ2-2
CASSRLAGATGELFF
>-|TRBV2|TRBJ2-7
CASSDGGYEQYF
>TRBD1|TRBV14|TRBJ2-7
CASSQDRARYEQYF
>TRBD1|TRBV10-3|TRBJ1-6
CAISESHRQGDNSPLHF
>-|TRBV5-1|TRBJ2-1
CASSLTELQIYNEQFF
>-|TRBV19|TRBJ1-6
CASSISQGISSPLHF
>TRBD2|TRBV19|TRBJ2-4
CASSTPGGAKNIQYF
>-|TRBV5-1|TRBJ1-1
CASSPLISENTEAFF
>-|TRBV7-9|TRBJ1-3
CASGLGNTIYF
>TRBD2|TRBV4-1|TRBJ2-7
CASSQEEPGGRNFYEQYF
>TRBD1|TRBV18|TRBJ1-1
CASSPVGQGLNTEAFF
>-|TRBV5-4|TRBJ2-3
CASSLGGSSTDTQYF
>TRBD2|TRBV10-3|TRBJ2-5
CATGLAGEQETQYF
>TRBD1|TRBV6-1|TRBJ2-2
CASSHEQGATGELFF
>-|TRBV7-6|TRBJ2-7
CASSLVVGDEQYF
>TRBD1|TRBV30|TRBJ1-5
CAWRKQGAPSQPQHF
>-|TRBV11-2|TRBJ2-5
CASSLWRGPQETQYF
>TRBD1|TRBV6-6|TRBJ1-4
CASLRGQGNEKLFF
>-|TRBV6-6|TRBJ2-3
CASRTRWQGTDTQYF